Described below is a single T cell receptor (beta chain) sequence and its context. Its target is not known. The length of the CDR3 is 14 residues. V was cut by 2 bases and J by 8 bases, with 16 bases left in between. CDR1 LGHNT and CDR2 FRNRAP come from the germline V gene. These data originate in a study of long-term antiretroviral therapy in people with HIV. Study details: A decade or so separates the oldest specimens from the later 2015 immediate-ART recommendation.

Overall study findings and caveats: CDR3 length ranges were narrower in HIV repertoires than in controls.

The immunoSEQ assay was v3.0, run at survey level. The assay was immunoSEQ multiplex PCR, and TCRdb's table has in-frame clones only and misses some. The sample includes over 25,000 clones, roughly nine tenths of them seen just once. Samples held roughly 0.85-11 million cryopreserved PBMC before DNA extraction. The chain couples TRBV12-5 to TRBJ2-7, with D uncertain. The source of this sequence is a man aged 18 to 29 with HIV. The sequenced sample was unsorted PBMCs, obtained 1.1 years after starting antiretroviral therapy. CDR3 DNA sequence: TGTGCTAGTGGTTTGTCCCTCGCAACCGCCCAGCAGTACTTC. As protein: CASGLSLATAQQYF. The variable domain in full, completed from reference TRBV12-5 and TRBJ2-7, reads DARVTQTPRHKVTEMGQEVTMRCQPILGHNTVFWYRQTMMQGLELLAYFRNRAPLDDSGMPKDRFSAEMPDATLATLKIQPSEPRDSAVYFCASGLSLATAQQYFGPGTRLTVT.